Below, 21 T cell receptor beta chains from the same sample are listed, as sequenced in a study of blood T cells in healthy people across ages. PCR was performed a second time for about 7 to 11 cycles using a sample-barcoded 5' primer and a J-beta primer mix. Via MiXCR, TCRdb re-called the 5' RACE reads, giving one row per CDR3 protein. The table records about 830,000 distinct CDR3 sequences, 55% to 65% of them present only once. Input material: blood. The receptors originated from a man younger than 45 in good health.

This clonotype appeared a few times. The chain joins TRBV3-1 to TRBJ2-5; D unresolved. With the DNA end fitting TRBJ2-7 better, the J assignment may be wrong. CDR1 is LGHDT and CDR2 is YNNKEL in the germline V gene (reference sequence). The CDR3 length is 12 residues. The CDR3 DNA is TGTGCCAGCAGCCAAGGCCCTTTCGAGCAGTACTTC. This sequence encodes CASSQGPFEQYF.

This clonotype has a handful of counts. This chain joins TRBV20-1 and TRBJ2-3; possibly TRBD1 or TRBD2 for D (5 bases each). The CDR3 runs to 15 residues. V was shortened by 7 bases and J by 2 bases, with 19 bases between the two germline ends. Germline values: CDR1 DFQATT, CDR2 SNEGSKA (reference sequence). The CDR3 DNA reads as TGCAGTGTCCCCCGGGGCCTTCTTCCCACAGATACGCAGTATTTT. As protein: CSVPRGLLPTDTQYF.

The CDR3 DNA follows: TGTGCCAGCAGTTTAAGCAGGATCGAAGAGACCCAGTACTTC. Protein sequence: CASSLSRIEETQYF. This chain uses TRBV12-3 or TRBV12-4 with TRBJ2-5; D is uncertain. This CDR3 region has 14 residues. Deletions cut 2 bases from V and 3 bases from J, with 10 bases between.

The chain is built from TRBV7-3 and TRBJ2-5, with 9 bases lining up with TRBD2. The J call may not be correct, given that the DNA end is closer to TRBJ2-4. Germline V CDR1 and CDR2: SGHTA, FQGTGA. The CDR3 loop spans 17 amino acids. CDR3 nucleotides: TGTGCCAGCAGCTTAACAGCCCCGCGGGGGGGCGTAAACATTCAGTACTTC. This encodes CASSLTAPRGGVNIQYF.

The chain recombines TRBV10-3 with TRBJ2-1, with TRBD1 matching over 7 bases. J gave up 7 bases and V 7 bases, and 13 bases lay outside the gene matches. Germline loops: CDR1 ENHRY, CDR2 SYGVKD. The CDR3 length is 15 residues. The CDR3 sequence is CAITARDSFANEQFF. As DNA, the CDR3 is TGTGCCATCACCGCACGGGACAGCTTCGCTAATGAGCAGTTCTTC.

As DNA, the CDR3 is TGTGCCAGCAGTTTCACTACAGGGAACGAGCAGTACTTC. This translates into CASSFTTGNEQYF. The genes are TRBV27 and TRBJ2-7, with D tentatively TRBD1 (6 bases). The CDR3 is 13 residues long. In germline, CDR1 is MNHEY, CDR2 SMNVEV (reference sequence). Trimming removed 3 bases from V and 5 bases from J, with 11 bases in between.

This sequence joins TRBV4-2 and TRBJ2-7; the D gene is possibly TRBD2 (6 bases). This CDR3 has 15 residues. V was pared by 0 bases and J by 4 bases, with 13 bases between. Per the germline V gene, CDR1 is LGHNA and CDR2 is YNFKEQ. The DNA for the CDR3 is TGTGCCAGCAGCCAAGATACTAGCTATGGGTACGAGCAGTACTTC. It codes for CASSQDTSYGYEQYF.

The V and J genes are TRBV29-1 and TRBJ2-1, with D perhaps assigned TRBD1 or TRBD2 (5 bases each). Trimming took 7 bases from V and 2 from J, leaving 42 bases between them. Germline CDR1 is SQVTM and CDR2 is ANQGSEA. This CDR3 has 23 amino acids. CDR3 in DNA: TGCAGCGCCCTACTCTTGTCGCCGGCCAGGGACGGTGGCCAAGGGGTAACCTACAATGAGCAGTTCTTC. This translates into CSALLLSPARDGGQGVTYNEQFF.

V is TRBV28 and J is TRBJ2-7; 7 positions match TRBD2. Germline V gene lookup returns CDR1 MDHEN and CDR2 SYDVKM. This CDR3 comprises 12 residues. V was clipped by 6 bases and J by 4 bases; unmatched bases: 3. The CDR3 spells CASSGGYYEQYF. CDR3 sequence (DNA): TGTGCCAGCAGCGGGGGGTATTACGAGCAGTACTTC.

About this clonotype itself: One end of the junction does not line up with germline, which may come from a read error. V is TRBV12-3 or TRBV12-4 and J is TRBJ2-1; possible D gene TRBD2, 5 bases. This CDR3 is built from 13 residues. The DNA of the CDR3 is TGTGCCAGCGGCAGCGGAACCTACAATGAGCAGTTCTTT. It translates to CASGSGTYNEQFF.

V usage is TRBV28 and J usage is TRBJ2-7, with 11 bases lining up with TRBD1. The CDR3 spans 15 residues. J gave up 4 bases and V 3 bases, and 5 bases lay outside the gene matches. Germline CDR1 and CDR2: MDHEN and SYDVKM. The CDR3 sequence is CASSLGQGELYEQYF. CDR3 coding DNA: TGTGCCAGCAGTTTGGGACAGGGGGAGTTGTACGAGCAGTACTTC.

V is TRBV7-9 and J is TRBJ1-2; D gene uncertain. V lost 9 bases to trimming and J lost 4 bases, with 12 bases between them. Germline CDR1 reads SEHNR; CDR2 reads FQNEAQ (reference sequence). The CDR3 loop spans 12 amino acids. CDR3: CASSQYSYGYTF. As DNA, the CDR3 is TGTGCCAGTTCTCAATATTCCTATGGCTACACCTTC.

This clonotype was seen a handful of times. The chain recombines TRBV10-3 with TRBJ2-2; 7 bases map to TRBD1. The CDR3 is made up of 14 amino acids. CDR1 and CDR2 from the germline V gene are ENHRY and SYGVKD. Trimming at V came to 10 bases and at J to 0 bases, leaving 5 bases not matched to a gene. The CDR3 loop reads CATVTGPNTGELFF. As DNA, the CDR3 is TGTGCCACCGTGACAGGGCCGAACACCGGGGAGCTGTTTTTT.

CDR3 DNA sequence: TGTGCCACAGCGGTTAAGGAACTGTTTTTT. It specifies CATAVKELFF. V usage is TRBV15 and J usage is TRBJ1-4; D not resolved. The CDR3 extends over 10 amino acids. The ends were cut back, 9 bases at V and 12 bases at J, with 11 bases in the middle. CDR1 is LNHNV, CDR2 YYDKDF, per germline (reference sequence). Using reference TRBV15 and TRBJ1-4 for the parts outside the CDR3, the full variable domain is DAMVIQNPRYQVTQFGKPVTLSCSQTLNHNVMYWYQQKSSQAPKLLFHYYDKDFNNEADTPDNFQSRRPNTSFCFLDIRSPGLGDTAMYLCATAVKELFFGSGTQLSVL.

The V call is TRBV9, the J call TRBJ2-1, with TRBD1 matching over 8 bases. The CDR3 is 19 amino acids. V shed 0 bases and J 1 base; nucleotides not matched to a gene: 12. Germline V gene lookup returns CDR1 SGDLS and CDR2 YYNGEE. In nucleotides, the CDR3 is TGTGCCAGCAGCGTAGACCTTCTCCGGGACAGGACATCCTACAATGAGCAGTTCTTC. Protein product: CASSVDLLRDRTSYNEQFF. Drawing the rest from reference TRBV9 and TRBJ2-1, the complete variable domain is DSGVTQTPKHLITATGQRVTLRCSPRSGDLSVYWYQQSLDQGLQFLIQYYNGEERAKGNILERFSAQQFPDLHSELNLSSLELGDSALYFCASSVDLLRDRTSYNEQFFGPGTRLTVL.

The CDR3 spells CASRLAGERTDTQYF. CDR3 bases: TGTGCCTCCCGACTAGCGGGGGAGCGCACAGATACGCAGTATTTT. This chain connects TRBV10-3 to TRBJ2-3, with 12 bases fitting TRBD2. The CDR3 totals 15 residues. Germline CDR1 reads ENHRY; CDR2 reads SYGVKD. V lost 11 bases, J lost 1 base, and 7 bases stayed unmatched.

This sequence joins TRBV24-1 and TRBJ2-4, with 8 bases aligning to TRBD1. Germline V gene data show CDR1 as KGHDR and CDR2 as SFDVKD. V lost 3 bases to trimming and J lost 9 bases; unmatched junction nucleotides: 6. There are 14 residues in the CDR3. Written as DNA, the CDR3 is TGTGCCACCAGTGATCCCCGACAGGGGACCATTCAGTACTTC. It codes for CATSDPRQGTIQYF.

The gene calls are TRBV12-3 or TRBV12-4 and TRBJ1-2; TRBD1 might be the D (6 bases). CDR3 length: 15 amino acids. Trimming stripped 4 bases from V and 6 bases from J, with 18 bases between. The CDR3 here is CASSSGGSGDNGYTF. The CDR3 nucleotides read TGTGCCAGCAGTTCGGGCGGGTCGGGGGACAATGGCTACACCTTC.

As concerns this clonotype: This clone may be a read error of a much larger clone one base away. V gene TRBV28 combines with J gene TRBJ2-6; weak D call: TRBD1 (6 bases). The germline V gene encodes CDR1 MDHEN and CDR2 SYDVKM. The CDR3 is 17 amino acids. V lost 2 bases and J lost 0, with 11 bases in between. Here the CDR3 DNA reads TGTGCCAGCAGTTTAAGGGACATCGACTCTGGGGCCAACGTCCTGACTTTC. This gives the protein CASSLRDIDSGANVLTF.

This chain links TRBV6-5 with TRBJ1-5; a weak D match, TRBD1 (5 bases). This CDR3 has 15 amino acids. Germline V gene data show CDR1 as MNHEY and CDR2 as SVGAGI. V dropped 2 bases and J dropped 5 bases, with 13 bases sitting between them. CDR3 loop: CASSYTGVGDQPQHF. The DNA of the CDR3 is TGTGCCAGCAGTTACACGGGGGTCGGCGATCAGCCCCAGCATTTT.

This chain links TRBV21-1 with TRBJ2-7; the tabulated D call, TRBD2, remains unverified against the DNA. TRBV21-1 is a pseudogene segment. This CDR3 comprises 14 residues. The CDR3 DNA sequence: TGTGCCAGCAGCGAACTAGCGTACTCCTACGAGCAGTACTTC. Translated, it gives CASSELAYSYEQYF.